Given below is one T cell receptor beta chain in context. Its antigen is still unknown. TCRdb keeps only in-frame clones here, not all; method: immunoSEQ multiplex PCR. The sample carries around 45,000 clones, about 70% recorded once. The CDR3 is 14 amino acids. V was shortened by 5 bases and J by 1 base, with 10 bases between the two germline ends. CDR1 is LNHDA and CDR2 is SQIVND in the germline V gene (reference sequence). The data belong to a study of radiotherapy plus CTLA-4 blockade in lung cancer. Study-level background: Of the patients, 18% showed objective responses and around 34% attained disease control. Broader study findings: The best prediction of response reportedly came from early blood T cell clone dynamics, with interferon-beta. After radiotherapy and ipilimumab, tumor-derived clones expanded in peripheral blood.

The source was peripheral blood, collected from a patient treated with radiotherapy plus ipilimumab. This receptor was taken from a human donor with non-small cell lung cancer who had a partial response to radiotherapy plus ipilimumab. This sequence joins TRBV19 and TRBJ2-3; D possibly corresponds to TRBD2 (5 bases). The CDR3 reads CASSQRSGTDTQYF. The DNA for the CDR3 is TGTGCCAGTAGTCAGCGGAGTGGCACAGATACGCAGTATTTT.